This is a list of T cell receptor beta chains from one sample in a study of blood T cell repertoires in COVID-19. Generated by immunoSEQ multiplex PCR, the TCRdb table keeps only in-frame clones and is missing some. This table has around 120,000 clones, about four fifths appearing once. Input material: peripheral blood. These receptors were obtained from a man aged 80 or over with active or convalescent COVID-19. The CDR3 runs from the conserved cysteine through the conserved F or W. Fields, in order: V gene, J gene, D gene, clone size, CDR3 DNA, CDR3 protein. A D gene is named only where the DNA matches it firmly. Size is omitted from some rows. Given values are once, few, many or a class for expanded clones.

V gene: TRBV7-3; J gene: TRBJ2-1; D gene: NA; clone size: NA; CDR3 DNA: TGTGCCAGCAGCCGGGATAACAATGAGCAGTTCTTC; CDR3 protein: CASSRDNNEQFF
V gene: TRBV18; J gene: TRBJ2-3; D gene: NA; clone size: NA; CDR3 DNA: TGTGCCAGCTCACCAACCCCGGAAACAGGGCGGTCAGATACGCAGTATTTT; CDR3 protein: CASSPTPETGRSDTQYF
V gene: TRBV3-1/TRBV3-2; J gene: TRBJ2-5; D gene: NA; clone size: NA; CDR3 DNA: TGTGCCAGCAGCCAGGCTAGCAGATCAGAGACCCAGTACTTC; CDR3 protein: CASSQASRSETQYF
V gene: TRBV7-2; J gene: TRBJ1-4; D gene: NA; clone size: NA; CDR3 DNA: TGTGCCAGCAGCGCACTAGGGGGGGCCCTTAATGAAAAACTGTTTTTT; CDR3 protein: CASSALGGALNEKLFF
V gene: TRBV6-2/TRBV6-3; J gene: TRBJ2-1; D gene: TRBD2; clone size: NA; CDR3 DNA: TGTGCCAGCAGTTACTCACGGGGGGGCCCGAATGAGCAGTTCTTC; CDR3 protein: CASSYSRGGPNEQFF
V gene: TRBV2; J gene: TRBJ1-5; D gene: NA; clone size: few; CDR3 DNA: TGTGCCAGCAGAGCCGGGGAGGGCAATCAGCCCCAGCATTTT; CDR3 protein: CASRAGEGNQPQHF
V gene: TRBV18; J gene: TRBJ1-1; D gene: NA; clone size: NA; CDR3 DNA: TGTGCCAGCTCACCAGGGGGCGGCAGGAACACTGAAGCTTTCTTT; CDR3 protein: CASSPGGGRNTEAFF
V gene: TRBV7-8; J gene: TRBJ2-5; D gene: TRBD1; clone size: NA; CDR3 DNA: TGTGCCAGCAGCTTAACGACAGGGAAGACCCAGTACTTC; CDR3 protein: CASSLTTGKTQYF
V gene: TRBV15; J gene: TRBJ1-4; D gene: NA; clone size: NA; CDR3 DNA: TGTGCCACCAGCGCGGGGGGGTCTGATGAAAAACTGTTTTTT; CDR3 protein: CATSAGGSDEKLFF
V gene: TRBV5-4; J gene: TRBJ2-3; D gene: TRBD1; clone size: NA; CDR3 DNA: TGTGCCAGCAGCCGACAGGGATTGACGGCAGGTACGCAGTATTTT; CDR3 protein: CASSRQGLTAGTQYF
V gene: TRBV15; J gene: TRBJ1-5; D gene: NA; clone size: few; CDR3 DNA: TGTGCCACCAGCAGAGACCGTTATCAGCCCCAGCATTTT; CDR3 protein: CATSRDRYQPQHF
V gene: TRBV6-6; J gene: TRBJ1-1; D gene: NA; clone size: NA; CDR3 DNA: TGTGCCAGCAGACAGACAGGAATGAACACTGAAGCTTTCTTT; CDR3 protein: CASRQTGMNTEAFF
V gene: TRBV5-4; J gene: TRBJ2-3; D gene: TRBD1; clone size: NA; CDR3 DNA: TGTGCCAGCAGCTTACAGGGGACGGGCACAGATACGCAGTATTTT; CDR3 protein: CASSLQGTGTDTQYF
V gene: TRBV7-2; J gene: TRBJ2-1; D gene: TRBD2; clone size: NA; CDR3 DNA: TGTGCCAGCGCGAAAAACAGCGGGGCAAATGAGCAGTTCTTC; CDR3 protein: CASAKNSGANEQFF
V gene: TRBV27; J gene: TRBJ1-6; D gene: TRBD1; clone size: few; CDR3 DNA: TGTGCCACAGGGGGGTATAATTCACCCCTCCACTTT; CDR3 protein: CATGGYNSPLHF
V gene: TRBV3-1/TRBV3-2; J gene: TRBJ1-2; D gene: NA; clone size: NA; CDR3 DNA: TGTGCCAGCAGCCAGAGCGGGTATCTGGATGGCTACACCTTC; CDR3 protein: CASSQSGYLDGYTF
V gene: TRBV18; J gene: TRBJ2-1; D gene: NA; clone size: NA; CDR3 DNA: TGTGCCAGCTCACCACTTCAGGGCCATGAGCAGTTCTTC; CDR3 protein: CASSPLQGHEQFF
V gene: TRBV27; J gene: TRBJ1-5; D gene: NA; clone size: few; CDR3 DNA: TGTGCCAGCAGTTTTTCCGGGGATCAGCCCCAGCATTTT; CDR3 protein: CASSFSGDQPQHF
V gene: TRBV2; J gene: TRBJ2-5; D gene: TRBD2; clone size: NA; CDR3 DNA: TGTGCCAGCAGTGAAGCGCTTCGGGCAGGGCGTCGAGCGGGGGGATACGTGACCCAGTACTTC; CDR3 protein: CASSEALRAGRRAGGYVTQYF
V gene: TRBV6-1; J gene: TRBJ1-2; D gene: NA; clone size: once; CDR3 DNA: TGTGCCAGCAGTGAAGCGAGGGTTCCTAACTATGGCTACACCTTC; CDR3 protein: CASSEARVPNYGYTF
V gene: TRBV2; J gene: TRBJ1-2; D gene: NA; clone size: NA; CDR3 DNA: TGTGCCAGCAGTCCGAAGAGGGACACTAACTATGGCTACACCTTC; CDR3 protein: CASSPKRDTNYGYTF